The text below deals with one TCR beta chain. Methods used by the authors: Cell counts per sample came from amplifying reference gene primers. Method: immunoSEQ multiplex PCR; TCRdb's copy keeps in-frame clones and lacks some. V, J and clone size derive from that table, while D and trimming were established from the DNA sequence. The table lists around 94,000 clones, about nine tenths of them singletons, with around 5% in the top ten. CDR3 size: 16 residues. CDR1 and CDR2 (germline): MNHEY, SMNVEV (reference sequence). V shed 4 bases and J 2 bases; nucleotides not matched to a gene: 4. The record originates from a study of blood T cell repertoires in COVID-19. Study at large: The United States, Italy and Spain provided the acute and convalescent COVID-19 samples. Nucleic acid was either cDNA or gDNA, and it came from T cells, B-cell-depleted T cells, or PBMCs.

Sequenced input: peripheral blood. This TCR came from a woman aged 50 to 65 with COVID-19, enrolled during active disease. V gene TRBV27 combines with J gene TRBJ2-3; TRBD2 agrees at 12 bases. The DNA for the CDR3 is TGTGCCAGCAGTTCACTAGCGGGGGGATCCACAGATACGCAGTATTTT. Its protein product is CASSSLAGGSTDTQYF.